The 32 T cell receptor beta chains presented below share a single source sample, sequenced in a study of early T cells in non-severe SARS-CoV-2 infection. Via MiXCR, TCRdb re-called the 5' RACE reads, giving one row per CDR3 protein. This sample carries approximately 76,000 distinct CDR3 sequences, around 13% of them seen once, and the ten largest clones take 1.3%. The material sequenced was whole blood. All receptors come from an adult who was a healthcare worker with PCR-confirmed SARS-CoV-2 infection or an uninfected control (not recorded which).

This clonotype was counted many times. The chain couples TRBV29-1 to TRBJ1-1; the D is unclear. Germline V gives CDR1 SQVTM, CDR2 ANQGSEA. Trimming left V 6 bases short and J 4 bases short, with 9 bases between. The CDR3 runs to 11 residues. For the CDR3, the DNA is TGCAGCGTCCCTGACGGCACTGAAGCTTTCTTT. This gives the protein CSVPDGTEAFF.

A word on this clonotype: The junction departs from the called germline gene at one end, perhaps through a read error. CDR3 DNA sequence: TGTGCCAGCAGCTTGGGGGGGTACGAGCAGTACTTC. Encoded protein: CASSLGGYEQYF. The chain links TRBV5-1 to TRBJ2-7, with 7 bases identical to TRBD2. Germline-derived CDR1 and CDR2 are SGHRS and YFSETQ. This CDR3 has 12 residues.

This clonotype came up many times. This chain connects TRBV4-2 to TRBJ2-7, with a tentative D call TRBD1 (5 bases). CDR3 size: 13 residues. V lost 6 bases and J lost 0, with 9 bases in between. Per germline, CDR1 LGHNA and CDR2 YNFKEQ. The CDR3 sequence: CASSPDSSYEQYF. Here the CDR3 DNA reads TGTGCCAGCAGTCCCGACAGCTCCTACGAGCAGTACTTC.

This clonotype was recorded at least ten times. The CDR3 sequence is CASSSWEQYF. For the CDR3, the DNA is TGTGCCAGCAGCTCCTGGGAGCAGTACTTC. V gene TRBV28 combines with J gene TRBJ2-7; D is uncertain. CDR3 length: 10 amino acids. The germline V gene encodes CDR1 MDHEN and CDR2 SYDVKM. Trimming took 6 bases from V and 7 from J, leaving 7 bases between them.

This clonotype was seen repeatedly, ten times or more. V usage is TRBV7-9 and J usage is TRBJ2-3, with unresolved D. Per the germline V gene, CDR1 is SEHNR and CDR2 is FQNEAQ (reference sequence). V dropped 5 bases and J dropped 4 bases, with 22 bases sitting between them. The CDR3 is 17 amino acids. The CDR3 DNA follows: TGTGCCAGCAGCCCCCTAGGGATGTTGGGGTGGGCAGATACGCAGTATTTT. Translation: CASSPLGMLGWADTQYF.

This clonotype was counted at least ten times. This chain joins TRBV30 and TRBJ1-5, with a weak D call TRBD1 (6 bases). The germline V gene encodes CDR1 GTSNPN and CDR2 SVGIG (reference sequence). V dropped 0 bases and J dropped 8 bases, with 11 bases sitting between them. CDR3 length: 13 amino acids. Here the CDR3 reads CAWSVAGAKPQHF. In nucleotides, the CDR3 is TGTGCCTGGAGTGTAGCGGGGGCAAAGCCCCAGCATTTT.

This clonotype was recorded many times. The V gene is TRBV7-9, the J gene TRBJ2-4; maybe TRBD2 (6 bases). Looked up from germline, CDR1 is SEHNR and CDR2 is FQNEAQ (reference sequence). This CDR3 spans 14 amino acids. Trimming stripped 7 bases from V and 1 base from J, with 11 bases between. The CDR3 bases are TGTGCCAGCACCACTGGGGGGGCCAAAAACATTCAGTACTTC. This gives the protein CASTTGGAKNIQYF.

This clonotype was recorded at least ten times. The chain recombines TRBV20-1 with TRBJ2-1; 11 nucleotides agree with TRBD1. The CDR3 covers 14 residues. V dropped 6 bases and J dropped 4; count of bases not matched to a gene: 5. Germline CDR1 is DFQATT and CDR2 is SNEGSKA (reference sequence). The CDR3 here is CSAIGTGGYNEQFF. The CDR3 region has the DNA TGCAGTGCGATCGGGACAGGGGGGTACAATGAGCAGTTCTTC.

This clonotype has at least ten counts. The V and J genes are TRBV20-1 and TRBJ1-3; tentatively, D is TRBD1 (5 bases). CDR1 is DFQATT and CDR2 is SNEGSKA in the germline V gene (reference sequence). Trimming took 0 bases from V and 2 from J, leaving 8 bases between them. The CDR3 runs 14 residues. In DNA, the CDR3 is TGCAGTGCTAGAGAATCAGGGACTGGAAACACCATATATTTT. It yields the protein CSARESGTGNTIYF.

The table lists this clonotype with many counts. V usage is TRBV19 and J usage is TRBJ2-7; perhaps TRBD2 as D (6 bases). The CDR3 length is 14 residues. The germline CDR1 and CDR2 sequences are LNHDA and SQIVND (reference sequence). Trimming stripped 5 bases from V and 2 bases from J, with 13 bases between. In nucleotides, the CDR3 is TGTGCCAGTAGTTCACCGGGAGCGACCTACGAGCAGTACTTC. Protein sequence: CASSSPGATYEQYF.

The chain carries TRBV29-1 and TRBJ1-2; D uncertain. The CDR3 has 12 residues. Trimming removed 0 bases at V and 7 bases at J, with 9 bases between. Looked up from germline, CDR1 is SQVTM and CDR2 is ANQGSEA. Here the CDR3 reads CSVEDWEGGYTF. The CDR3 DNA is TGCAGCGTTGAAGATTGGGAGGGTGGCTACACCTTC.

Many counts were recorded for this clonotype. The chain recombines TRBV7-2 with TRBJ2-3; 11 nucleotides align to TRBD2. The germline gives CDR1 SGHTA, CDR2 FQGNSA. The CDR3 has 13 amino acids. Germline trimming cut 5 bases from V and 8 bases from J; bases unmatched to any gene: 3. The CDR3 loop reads CASSPLAGVTQYF. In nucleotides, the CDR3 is TGTGCCAGCAGCCCACTAGCGGGGGTTACGCAGTATTTT.

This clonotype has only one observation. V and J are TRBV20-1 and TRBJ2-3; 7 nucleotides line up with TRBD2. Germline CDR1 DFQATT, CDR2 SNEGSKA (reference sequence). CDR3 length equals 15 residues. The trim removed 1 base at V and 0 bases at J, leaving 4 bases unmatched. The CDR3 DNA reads TGCAGTGCTAGAGGTAGCGGGCCTAGCACAGATACGCAGTATTTT. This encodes CSARGSGPSTDTQYF.

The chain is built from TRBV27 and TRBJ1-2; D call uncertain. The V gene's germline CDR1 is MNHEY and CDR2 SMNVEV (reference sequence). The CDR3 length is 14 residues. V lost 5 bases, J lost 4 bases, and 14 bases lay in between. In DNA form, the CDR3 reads TGTGCCAGCAGTCCCTCCCAAGTCAGCTATGGCTACACCTTC. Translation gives CASSPSQVSYGYTF.

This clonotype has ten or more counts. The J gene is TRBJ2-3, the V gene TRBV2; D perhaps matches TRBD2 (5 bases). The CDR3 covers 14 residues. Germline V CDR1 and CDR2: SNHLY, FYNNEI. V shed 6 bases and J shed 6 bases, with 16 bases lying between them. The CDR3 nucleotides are TGTGCCAGCAGGGCGGAGGACCGGTGGGATACGCAGTATTTT. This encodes CASRAEDRWDTQYF.

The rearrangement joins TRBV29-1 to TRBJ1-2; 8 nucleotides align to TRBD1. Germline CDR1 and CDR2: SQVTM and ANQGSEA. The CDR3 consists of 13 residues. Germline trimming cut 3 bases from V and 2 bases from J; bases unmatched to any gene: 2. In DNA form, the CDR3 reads TGCAGCGTTGAGGCAGGGGGCAACTATGGCTACACCTTC. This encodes CSVEAGGNYGYTF.

The CDR3 loop reads CASSVGLEPNEQFF. DNA of the CDR3: TGCGCCAGCAGTGTCGGACTAGAACCCAATGAGCAGTTCTTC. The chain employs TRBV10-1 and TRBJ2-1; TRBD2 matches at 7 bases. Germline CDR1 WNHNN, CDR2 SYGVQD (reference sequence). J lost 6 bases, V lost 4 bases, and 6 bases had no gene match. This CDR3 has 14 residues.

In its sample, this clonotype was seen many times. In nucleotides, the CDR3 is TGTGCCAGCAGTCCGAGGGGCTTTTACAATGAGCAGTTCTTC. This encodes CASSPRGFYNEQFF. The rearrangement links TRBV28 to TRBJ2-1; tentatively, D is TRBD1 or TRBD2 (5 bases each). The CDR3 consists of 14 residues. Germline values: CDR1 MDHEN, CDR2 SYDVKM. V was trimmed by 5 bases and J by 4 bases, leaving 12 bases between them.

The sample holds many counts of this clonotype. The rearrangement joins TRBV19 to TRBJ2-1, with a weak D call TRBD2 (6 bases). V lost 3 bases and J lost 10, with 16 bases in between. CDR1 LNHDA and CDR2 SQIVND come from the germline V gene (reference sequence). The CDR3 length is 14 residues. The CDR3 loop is CASSIANGRGEQFF. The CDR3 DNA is TGTGCCAGTAGTATTGCTAACGGGAGAGGCGAGCAGTTCTTC.

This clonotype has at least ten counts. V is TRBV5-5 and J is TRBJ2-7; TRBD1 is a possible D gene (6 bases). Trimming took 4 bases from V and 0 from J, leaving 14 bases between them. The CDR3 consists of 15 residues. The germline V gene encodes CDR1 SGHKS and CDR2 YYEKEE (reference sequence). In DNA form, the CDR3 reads TGTGCCAGCAGCGGGGGACCGGACAGCTCCTACGAGCAGTACTTC. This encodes CASSGGPDSSYEQYF.

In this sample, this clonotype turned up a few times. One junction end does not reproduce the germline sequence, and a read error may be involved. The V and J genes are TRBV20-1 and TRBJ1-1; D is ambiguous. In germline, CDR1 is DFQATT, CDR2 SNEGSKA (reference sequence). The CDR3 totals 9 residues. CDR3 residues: CSARGQRGF. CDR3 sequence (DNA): TGCAGTGCTAGGGGCCAGCGGGGCTTT.

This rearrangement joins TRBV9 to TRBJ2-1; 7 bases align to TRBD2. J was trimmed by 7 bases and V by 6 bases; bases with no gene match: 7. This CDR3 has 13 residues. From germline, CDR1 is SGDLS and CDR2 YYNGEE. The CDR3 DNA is TGTGCCAGCAATATGAGGGAGGGGAATGAGCAGTTCTTC. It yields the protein CASNMREGNEQFF.

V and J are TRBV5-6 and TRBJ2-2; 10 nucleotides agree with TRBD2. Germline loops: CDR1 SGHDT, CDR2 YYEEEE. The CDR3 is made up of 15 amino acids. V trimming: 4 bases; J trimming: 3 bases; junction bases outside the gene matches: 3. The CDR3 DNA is TGTGCCAGCAGCCCAGGACTAGCGGACACCGGGGAGCTGTTTTTT. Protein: CASSPGLADTGELFF.

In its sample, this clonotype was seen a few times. The DNA of the CDR3 is TGTGCCAGCAGCCAAGATCTCCCCCGGACTGAAGCTTTCTTT. Translated: CASSQDLPRTEAFF. The V and J genes are TRBV4-2 and TRBJ1-1; D call uncertain. The V gene lost 0 bases and the J gene lost 5 bases, with 10 bases spanning the gap. The CDR3 extends over 14 amino acids. The V gene's germline CDR1 is LGHNA and CDR2 YNFKEQ.

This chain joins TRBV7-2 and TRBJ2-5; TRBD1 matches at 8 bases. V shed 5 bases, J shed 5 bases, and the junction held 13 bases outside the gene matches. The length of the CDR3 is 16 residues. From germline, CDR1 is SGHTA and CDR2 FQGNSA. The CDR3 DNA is TGTGCCAGCAGCGTTATAGCCGGGACAGGAGGGGAGACCCAGTACTTC. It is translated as CASSVIAGTGGETQYF.

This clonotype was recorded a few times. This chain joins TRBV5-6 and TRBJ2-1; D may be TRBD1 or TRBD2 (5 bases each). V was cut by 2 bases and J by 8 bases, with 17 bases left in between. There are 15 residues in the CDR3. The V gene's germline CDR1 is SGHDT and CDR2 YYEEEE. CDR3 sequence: CASSFGGTGFDEQFF. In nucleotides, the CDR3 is TGTGCCAGCAGCTTTGGTGGGACGGGGTTCGATGAGCAGTTCTTC.

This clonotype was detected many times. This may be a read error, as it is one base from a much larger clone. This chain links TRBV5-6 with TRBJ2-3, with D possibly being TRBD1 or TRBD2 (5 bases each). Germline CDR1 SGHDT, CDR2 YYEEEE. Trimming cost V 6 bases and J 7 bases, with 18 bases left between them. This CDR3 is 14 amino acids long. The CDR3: CASILTGAKNTQYF. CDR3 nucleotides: TGTGCCAGCATCCTGACCGGGGCCAAAAATACGCAGTATTTT.

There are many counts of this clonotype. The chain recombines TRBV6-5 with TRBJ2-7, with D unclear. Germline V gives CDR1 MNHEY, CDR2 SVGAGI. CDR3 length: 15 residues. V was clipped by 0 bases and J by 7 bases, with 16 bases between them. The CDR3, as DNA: TGTGCCAGCAGTTACTCCGTGGCCGGCGCGAGAGAGCAGTACTTC. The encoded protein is CASSYSVAGAREQYF.

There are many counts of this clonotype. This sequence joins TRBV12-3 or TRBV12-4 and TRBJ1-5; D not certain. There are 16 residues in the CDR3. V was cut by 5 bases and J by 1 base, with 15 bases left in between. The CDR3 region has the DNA TGTGCCAGCAGTCCCTCCGGCGGGGTAAGCAATCAGCCCCAGCATTTT. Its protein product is CASSPSGGVSNQPQHF.

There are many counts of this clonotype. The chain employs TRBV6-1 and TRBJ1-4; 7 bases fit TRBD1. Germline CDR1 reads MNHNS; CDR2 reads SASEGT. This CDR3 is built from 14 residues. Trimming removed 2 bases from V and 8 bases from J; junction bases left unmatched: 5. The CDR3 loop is CASSEPTGSEKLFF. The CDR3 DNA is TGTGCCAGCAGTGAACCGACAGGGTCCGAAAAACTGTTTTTT.

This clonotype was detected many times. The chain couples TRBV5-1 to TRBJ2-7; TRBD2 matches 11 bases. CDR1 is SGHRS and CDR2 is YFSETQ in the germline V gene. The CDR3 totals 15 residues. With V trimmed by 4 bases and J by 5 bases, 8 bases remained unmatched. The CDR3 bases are TGCGCCAGCAGCCCGATAGCGGGGGGGCAAGACGAGCAGTACTTC. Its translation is CASSPIAGGQDEQYF.

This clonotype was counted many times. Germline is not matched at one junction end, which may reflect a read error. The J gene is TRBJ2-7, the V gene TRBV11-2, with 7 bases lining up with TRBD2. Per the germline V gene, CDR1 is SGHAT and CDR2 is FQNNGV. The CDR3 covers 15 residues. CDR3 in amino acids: CVSSLEARGTYEQYF. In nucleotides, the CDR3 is TGTGTCAGCAGCTTAGAGGCGCGGGGGACCTACGAGCAGTACTTC. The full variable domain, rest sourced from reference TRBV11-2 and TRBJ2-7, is EAGVAQSPRYKIIEKRQSVAFWCNPISGHATLYWYQQILGQGPKLLIQFQNNGVVDDSQLPKDRFSAERLKGVDSTLKIQPAKLEDSAVYLCVSSLEARGTYEQYFGPGTRLTVT.